These T cell receptor beta chains were read from a single sample in a study of cytomegalovirus exposure and HLA in healthy donors. Only in-frame clones appear in the TCRdb table, and some are missing; sequencing was by immunoSEQ multiplex PCR. Among 100,000 to 140,000 clones listed, roughly 70% were seen once. Sequenced sample: PBMCs. All receptors derive from a middle-aged woman in good health and CMV-seropositive. The CDR3 runs from the conserved cysteine through the conserved F or W. The order of the fields is clone size, V gene, D gene, J gene, CDR3 DNA, CDR3 protein. D genes are given only for firm matches. Some rows have no size entry. The others give once, few or many, or a class for an expanded clone.

abundance: -
v_gene: TRBV5-4
d_gene: -
j_gene: TRBJ1-2
CDR3nt: TGTGCCAGCAGCTTCCCAGGATATGGCTACACCTTC
CDR3aa: CASSFPGYGYTF

abundance: -
v_gene: TRBV7-8
d_gene: -
j_gene: TRBJ2-5
CDR3nt: TGTGCCAGCAGCGTACAAGACAGAAAAGAGACCCAGTACTTC
CDR3aa: CASSVQDRKETQYF

abundance: -
v_gene: TRBV6-1
d_gene: -
j_gene: TRBJ1-1
CDR3nt: TGTGCCAGCAGTGGTGGGGCGGGGGACACTGAAGCTTTCTTT
CDR3aa: CASSGGAGDTEAFF

abundance: -
v_gene: TRBV28
d_gene: -
j_gene: TRBJ1-6
CDR3nt: TGTGCCAGCAGTGAAATCACAGGGAATAATTCACCCCTCCACTTT
CDR3aa: CASSEITGNNSPLHF

abundance: -
v_gene: TRBV30
d_gene: -
j_gene: TRBJ2-3
CDR3nt: TGTGCCTGGAGTCCAAACAGGGCAGATACGCAGTATTTT
CDR3aa: CAWSPNRADTQYF

abundance: few
v_gene: TRBV6-5
d_gene: -
j_gene: TRBJ1-1
CDR3nt: TGTGCCAGCAGCCGAGGGGGGGGGAGGGCTGAAGCTTTCTTT
CDR3aa: CASSRGGGRAEAFF

abundance: -
v_gene: TRBV6-1
d_gene: -
j_gene: TRBJ1-5
CDR3nt: TGTGCCAGCAGTGAATACAGGGGCAATCAGCCCCAGCATTTT
CDR3aa: CASSEYRGNQPQHF

abundance: once
v_gene: TRBV7-6
d_gene: -
j_gene: TRBJ2-1
CDR3nt: TGTGCCAGCAAACCGACACAGACCTTAGATGAGCAGTTCTTC
CDR3aa: CASKPTQTLDEQFF

abundance: -
v_gene: TRBV5-8
d_gene: TRBD1
j_gene: TRBJ1-2
CDR3nt: TGTGCCAGCAGCCCCGGGACAGGGGAAAGGGGTGGCTACACCTTC
CDR3aa: CASSPGTGERGGYTF

abundance: -
v_gene: TRBV5-1
d_gene: -
j_gene: TRBJ1-5
CDR3nt: TGCGCCAGCAGCTTGTTTGGTGGGGAGCAGCCCCAGCATTTT
CDR3aa: CASSLFGGEQPQHF

abundance: -
v_gene: TRBV7-2
d_gene: -
j_gene: TRBJ2-7
CDR3nt: TGTGCCAGCAGCTTAGCGGCAGCCGCCGGGGGGCAGAGCTACGAGCAGTACTTC
CDR3aa: CASSLAAAAGGQSYEQYF

abundance: -
v_gene: TRBV6-6
d_gene: -
j_gene: TRBJ2-5
CDR3nt: TGTGCCAGCAGTTACTTGGGGACCCGGGAGGAGACCCAGTACTTC
CDR3aa: CASSYLGTREETQYF

abundance: few
v_gene: TRBV7-2
d_gene: -
j_gene: TRBJ1-1
CDR3nt: TGTGCCAGCAGCCCATCCTTCGACACTGGTGAAGCTTTCTTT
CDR3aa: CASSPSFDTGEAFF

abundance: -
v_gene: TRBV30
d_gene: TRBD1
j_gene: TRBJ2-3
CDR3nt: TGTGCCTGGAGTGCACCGACAGGGGGCCGTAATACGCAGTATTTT
CDR3aa: CAWSAPTGGRNTQYF

abundance: -
v_gene: TRBV6-6
d_gene: -
j_gene: TRBJ2-3
CDR3nt: TGTGCCAGCAGTCATCATACAGGAGACACAGATACGCAGTATTTT
CDR3aa: CASSHHTGDTDTQYF

abundance: once
v_gene: TRBV7-9
d_gene: -
j_gene: TRBJ2-5
CDR3nt: TGTGCCAGCAGCTTAGGAAGGCAGGGCTGGGAGACCCAGTACTTC
CDR3aa: CASSLGRQGWETQYF

abundance: -
v_gene: TRBV6-5
d_gene: -
j_gene: TRBJ1-4
CDR3nt: TGTGCCAGCAAACGACAGCGATTCAATGAAAAACTGTTTTTT
CDR3aa: CASKRQRFNEKLFF

abundance: -
v_gene: TRBV6-1
d_gene: TRBD1
j_gene: TRBJ2-7
CDR3nt: TGTGCCAGCAGTGAACAGGGGGACTCCTACGAGCAGTACTTC
CDR3aa: CASSEQGDSYEQYF

abundance: -
v_gene: TRBV11-3
d_gene: TRBD2
j_gene: TRBJ2-1
CDR3nt: TGTGCCAGCAGCCTCCGGGGGACTAGCTCCTACAATGAGCAGTTCTTC
CDR3aa: CASSLRGTSSYNEQFF

abundance: -
v_gene: TRBV11-2
d_gene: TRBD1
j_gene: TRBJ2-3
CDR3nt: TGTGCCAGCAGCTCCCACGTGGGACAGGGGGGGACAGATACGCAGTATTTT
CDR3aa: CASSSHVGQGGTDTQYF

abundance: -
v_gene: TRBV6-5
d_gene: -
j_gene: TRBJ1-2
CDR3nt: TGTGCCACGCTGGGCAGCAAACTTGCGGGCGGCTACACCTTC
CDR3aa: CATLGSKLAGGYTF

abundance: -
v_gene: TRBV5-4
d_gene: -
j_gene: TRBJ1-2
CDR3nt: TGTGCCAGCAGGAGTGGCTACACCTTC
CDR3aa: CASRSGYTF

abundance: -
v_gene: TRBV11-2
d_gene: -
j_gene: TRBJ2-1
CDR3nt: TGTGCCAGCAGCTCCGCCACGGGGAATGGGCAGTTCTTC
CDR3aa: CASSSATGNGQFF

abundance: -
v_gene: TRBV7-8
d_gene: TRBD1
j_gene: TRBJ2-2
CDR3nt: TGTGCCAGCAGCTTGTCCGGGACAGGGGCCACCGGGGAGCTGTTTTTT
CDR3aa: CASSLSGTGATGELFF

abundance: -
v_gene: TRBV29-1
d_gene: TRBD2
j_gene: TRBJ2-4
CDR3nt: TGCAGCGTGACGGGGGGGGGAAAAAACATTCAGTACTTC
CDR3aa: CSVTGGGKNIQYF

abundance: -
v_gene: TRBV7-2
d_gene: -
j_gene: TRBJ1-5
CDR3nt: TGTGCCAGCAGCCCAACACCCCCAGGGATGGAGCAGCCCCAGCATTTT
CDR3aa: CASSPTPPGMEQPQHF

abundance: -
v_gene: TRBV23-1
d_gene: -
j_gene: TRBJ1-4
CDR3nt: TGCGCCAGCAGCGAGGGGGTGACCTCGGAAAAACTGTTTTTT
CDR3aa: CASSEGVTSEKLFF

abundance: -
v_gene: TRBV5-1
d_gene: TRBD1
j_gene: TRBJ2-3
CDR3nt: TGCGCCAGCAGCTTGGGGGACAGAGAGGTAGATACGCAGTATTTT
CDR3aa: CASSLGDREVDTQYF

abundance: -
v_gene: TRBV6-5
d_gene: -
j_gene: TRBJ2-7
CDR3nt: TGTGCCAGCACTCCAGGGGAGGGGAACGAGCAGTACTTC
CDR3aa: CASTPGEGNEQYF

abundance: -
v_gene: TRBV6-1
d_gene: -
j_gene: TRBJ2-6
CDR3nt: TGTGCCAGCAGTGAAGGTCACGCGGGGTTTGGGGCCAACGTCCTGACTTTC
CDR3aa: CASSEGHAGFGANVLTF

abundance: -
v_gene: TRBV9
d_gene: -
j_gene: TRBJ1-4
CDR3nt: TGTGCCAGCAGCGTAGGGCGTGGGCAATGGAATGAAAAACTGTTTTTT
CDR3aa: CASSVGRGQWNEKLFF

abundance: once
v_gene: TRBV2
d_gene: TRBD1
j_gene: TRBJ2-7
CDR3nt: TGTGCCAGCAGCCGGGACAGGGGGAGCGAGCAGTACTTC
CDR3aa: CASSRDRGSEQYF

abundance: many
v_gene: TRBV18
d_gene: -
j_gene: TRBJ2-3
CDR3nt: TGTGCCAGCTCACCTTCATCAGATACGCAGTATTTT
CDR3aa: CASSPSSDTQYF

abundance: -
v_gene: TRBV6-5
d_gene: -
j_gene: TRBJ1-5
CDR3nt: TGTGCCAGCAGCCTTCAGGGATGGAATCAGCCCCAGCATTTT
CDR3aa: CASSLQGWNQPQHF

abundance: few
v_gene: TRBV7-3
d_gene: TRBD2
j_gene: TRBJ2-3
CDR3nt: TGTGCCAGCAGTTCGGGACTAAGCACAGATACGCAGTATTTT
CDR3aa: CASSSGLSTDTQYF

abundance: -
v_gene: TRBV7-2
d_gene: -
j_gene: TRBJ1-2
CDR3nt: TGTGCCAGCAGCTTAGAACATCTTAACTATGGCTACACCTTC
CDR3aa: CASSLEHLNYGYTF

abundance: once
v_gene: TRBV5-1
d_gene: -
j_gene: TRBJ2-7
CDR3nt: TGCGCCAGCAGCTTGGACAGGGCCTCCTACGAGCAGTACTTC
CDR3aa: CASSLDRASYEQYF

abundance: -
v_gene: TRBV2
d_gene: TRBD2
j_gene: TRBJ2-1
CDR3nt: TGTGCCTGTCCGGGGGAGCCGGGGGGGCTCGAGCAGTTCTTC
CDR3aa: CACPGEPGGLEQFF

abundance: -
v_gene: TRBV5-6
d_gene: -
j_gene: TRBJ2-7
CDR3nt: TGTGCCAGCAGCTTAGGCGGCGGCTACGAGCAGTACTTC
CDR3aa: CASSLGGGYEQYF

abundance: -
v_gene: TRBV7-6
d_gene: -
j_gene: TRBJ1-4
CDR3nt: TGTGCCAGCAGCTTAGGGGGGGACGAAAAACTGTTTTTT
CDR3aa: CASSLGGDEKLFF

abundance: -
v_gene: TRBV7-9
d_gene: TRBD1
j_gene: TRBJ1-5
CDR3nt: TGTGCCAGCAGCTTCGATTCAGGGGGTGGTCAGCCCCAGCATTTT
CDR3aa: CASSFDSGGGQPQHF

abundance: few
v_gene: TRBV7-2
d_gene: TRBD1
j_gene: TRBJ1-3
CDR3nt: TGTGCCAGCAGCTCCACAGGGGCCTTCTCTGGAAACACCATATATTTT
CDR3aa: CASSSTGAFSGNTIYF

abundance: -
v_gene: TRBV2
d_gene: -
j_gene: TRBJ1-5
CDR3nt: TGTGCCAGCAGCCTTGACAGGACCGGCAATCAGCCCCAGCATTTT
CDR3aa: CASSLDRTGNQPQHF

abundance: -
v_gene: TRBV18
d_gene: TRBD1
j_gene: TRBJ2-7
CDR3nt: TGTGCCAGCTCACTTAATACAGGGGATTACTACGAGCAGTACTTC
CDR3aa: CASSLNTGDYYEQYF

abundance: -
v_gene: TRBV5-1
d_gene: TRBD1
j_gene: TRBJ1-3
CDR3nt: TGCGCCAGCAGCTTCTCGACAGGGACCTCTGGAAACACCATATATTTT
CDR3aa: CASSFSTGTSGNTIYF

abundance: -
v_gene: TRBV2
d_gene: -
j_gene: TRBJ1-1
CDR3nt: TGTGCCAGCACAGGACAAGGTTCGAGGAACACTGAAGCTTTCTTT
CDR3aa: CASTGQGSRNTEAFF

abundance: -
v_gene: TRBV5-6
d_gene: TRBD1
j_gene: TRBJ1-4
CDR3nt: TGTGCCAGCAGTTCAGCCGGGACAGGGGTTGAAAAACTGTTTTTT
CDR3aa: CASSSAGTGVEKLFF

abundance: -
v_gene: TRBV5-1
d_gene: -
j_gene: TRBJ1-6
CDR3nt: TGCGCCAGCAGCAGTGACAGAGTAACAAATTCACCCCTCCACTTT
CDR3aa: CASSSDRVTNSPLHF

abundance: -
v_gene: TRBV19
d_gene: -
j_gene: TRBJ1-4
CDR3nt: TGTGCCAGTAGGGTACAGGCCACTAATGAAAAACTGTTTTTT
CDR3aa: CASRVQATNEKLFF

abundance: -
v_gene: TRBV2
d_gene: -
j_gene: TRBJ1-1
CDR3nt: TGTGCCAGCAGCCTTTACGGGGGGACCAACACTGAAGCTTTCTTT
CDR3aa: CASSLYGGTNTEAFF

abundance: few
v_gene: TRBV29-1
d_gene: TRBD2
j_gene: TRBJ2-3
CDR3nt: TGCAGCGTCCAGCGGGGGGGCACAGATACGCAGTATTTT
CDR3aa: CSVQRGGTDTQYF

abundance: -
v_gene: TRBV7-9
d_gene: TRBD1
j_gene: TRBJ2-1
CDR3nt: TGTGCCAGCAGCTTGGGACAGGGAATAGGGAATGAGCAGTTCTTC
CDR3aa: CASSLGQGIGNEQFF

abundance: few
v_gene: TRBV5-4
d_gene: TRBD1
j_gene: TRBJ1-2
CDR3nt: TGTGCCAGCAGCTTTGGGGACCCCGACAGGGGGCATGGCTACACCTTC
CDR3aa: CASSFGDPDRGHGYTF